Listed here is a single TCR beta chain. What it binds is unknown. This entry comes from a study of T cell repertoires in cytomegalovirus infection. Overall study context: Used in the study were CMV epitopes, some recently identified and HLA-C-restricted, others well-studied and HLA-B-restricted. Study-level points and caveats: Of the TCR beta families, the public ones yielded a cumulative frequency that identified carriers of CMV plus the relevant HLA.

CDR1 is SGHAT, CDR2 FQNNGV, per germline. The CDR3 covers 15 residues. V was clipped by 4 bases and J by 1 base, with 11 bases between them. TCRdb re-analysed the reads in MiXCR, keeping a single row per CDR3 protein. The sample carries 310,000 or so distinct CDR3 sequences, just under 25% recorded once. The sequence was collected from a human donor in good health (CMV status not recorded). Some clones in this sample may be carry-over from other donors' samples. Sequencing was performed on cultured PBMCs, taken from culture after CMV antigen stimulation. This chain joins TRBV11-2 and TRBJ1-5; D is perhaps TRBD1 (6 bases). Written as DNA, the CDR3 is TGTGCCAGCAGCTGGGGGGGGCAAAGCAATCAGCCCCAGCATTTT. This gives the protein CASSWGGQSNQPQHF.